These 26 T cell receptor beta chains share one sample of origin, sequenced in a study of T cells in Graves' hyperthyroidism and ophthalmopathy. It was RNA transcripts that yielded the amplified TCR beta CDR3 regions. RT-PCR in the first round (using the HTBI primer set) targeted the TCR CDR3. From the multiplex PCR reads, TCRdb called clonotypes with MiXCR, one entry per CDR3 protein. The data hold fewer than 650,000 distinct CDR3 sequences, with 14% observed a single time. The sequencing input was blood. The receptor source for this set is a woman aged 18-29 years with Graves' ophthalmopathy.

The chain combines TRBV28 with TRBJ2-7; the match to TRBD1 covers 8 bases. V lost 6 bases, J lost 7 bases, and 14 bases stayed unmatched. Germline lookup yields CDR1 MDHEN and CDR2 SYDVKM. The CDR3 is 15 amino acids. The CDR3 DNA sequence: TGTGCCAGCAGACCCCGGGACAGGTTCGTTTGGGAGCAGTACTTC. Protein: CASRPRDRFVWEQYF.

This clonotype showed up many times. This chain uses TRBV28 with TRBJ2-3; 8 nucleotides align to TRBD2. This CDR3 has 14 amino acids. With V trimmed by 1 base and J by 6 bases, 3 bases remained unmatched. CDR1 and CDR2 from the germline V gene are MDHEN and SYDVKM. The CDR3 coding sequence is TGTGCCAGCAGTTTATCCGGGGGGGGGGATACGCAGTATTTT. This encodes CASSLSGGGDTQYF.

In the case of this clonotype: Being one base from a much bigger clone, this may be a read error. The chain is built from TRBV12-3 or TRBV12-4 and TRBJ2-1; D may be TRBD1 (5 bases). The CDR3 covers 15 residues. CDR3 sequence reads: CASSLGQPGRNERFF. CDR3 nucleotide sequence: TGTGCCAGCAGTTTAGGACAGCCTGGCCGCAATGAGCGGTTCTTC.

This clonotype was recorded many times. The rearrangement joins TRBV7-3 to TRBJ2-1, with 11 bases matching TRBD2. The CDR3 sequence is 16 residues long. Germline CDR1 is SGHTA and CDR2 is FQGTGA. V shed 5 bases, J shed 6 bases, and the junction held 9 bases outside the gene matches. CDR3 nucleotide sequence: TGTGCCAGCAGCCCCTTAGCGGGAGGGCCGGGCAATGAGCAGTTCTTC. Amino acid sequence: CASSPLAGGPGNEQFF.

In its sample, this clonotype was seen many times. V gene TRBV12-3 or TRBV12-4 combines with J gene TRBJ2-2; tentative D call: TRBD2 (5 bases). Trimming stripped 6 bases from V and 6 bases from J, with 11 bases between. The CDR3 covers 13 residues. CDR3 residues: CASRKRTPGELFF. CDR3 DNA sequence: TGTGCCAGCAGAAAGAGGACTCCCGGGGAGCTGTTTTTT.

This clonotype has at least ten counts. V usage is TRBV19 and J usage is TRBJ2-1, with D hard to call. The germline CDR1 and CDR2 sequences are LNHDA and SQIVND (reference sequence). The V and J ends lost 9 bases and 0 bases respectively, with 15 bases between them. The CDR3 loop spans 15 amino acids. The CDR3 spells CASSRDGSSYNEQFF. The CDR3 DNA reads TGTGCCAGCTCGCGAGACGGCAGCTCCTACAATGAGCAGTTCTTC.

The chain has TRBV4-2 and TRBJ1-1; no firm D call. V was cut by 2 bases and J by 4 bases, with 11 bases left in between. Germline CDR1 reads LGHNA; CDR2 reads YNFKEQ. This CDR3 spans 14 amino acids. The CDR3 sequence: CASSQMAGSTEAFF. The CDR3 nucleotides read TGTGCCAGCAGCCAAATGGCGGGGAGCACTGAAGCTTTCTTT.

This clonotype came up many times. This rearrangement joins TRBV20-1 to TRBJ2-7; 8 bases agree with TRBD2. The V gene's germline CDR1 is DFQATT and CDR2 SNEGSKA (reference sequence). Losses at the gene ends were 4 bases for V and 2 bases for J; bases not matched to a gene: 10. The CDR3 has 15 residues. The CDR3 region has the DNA TGCAGTGCTAAGCCCAGCGGGACTAGGGCCTACGAGCAGTACTTC. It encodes CSAKPSGTRAYEQYF.

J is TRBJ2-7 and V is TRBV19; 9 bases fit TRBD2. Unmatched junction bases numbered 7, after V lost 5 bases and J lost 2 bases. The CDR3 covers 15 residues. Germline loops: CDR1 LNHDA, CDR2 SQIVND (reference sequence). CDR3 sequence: CASSVRLAEAYEQYF. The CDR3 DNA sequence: TGTGCCAGTAGTGTACGACTAGCGGAGGCCTACGAGCAGTACTTC.

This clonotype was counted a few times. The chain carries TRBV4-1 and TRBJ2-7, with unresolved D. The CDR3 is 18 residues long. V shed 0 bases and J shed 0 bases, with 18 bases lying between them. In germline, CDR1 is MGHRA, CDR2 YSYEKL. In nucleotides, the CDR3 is TGCGCCAGCAGCCAAGATCCCCCCGCCCCCAAATACTCCTACGAGCAGTACTTC. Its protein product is CASSQDPPAPKYSYEQYF.

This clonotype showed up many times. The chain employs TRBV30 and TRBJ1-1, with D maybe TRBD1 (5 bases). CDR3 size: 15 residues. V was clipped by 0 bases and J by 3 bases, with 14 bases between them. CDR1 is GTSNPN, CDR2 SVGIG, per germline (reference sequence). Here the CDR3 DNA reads TGTGCCTGGAGTGTACTGACAGTTGGGGACACTGAAGCTTTCTTT. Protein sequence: CAWSVLTVGDTEAFF.

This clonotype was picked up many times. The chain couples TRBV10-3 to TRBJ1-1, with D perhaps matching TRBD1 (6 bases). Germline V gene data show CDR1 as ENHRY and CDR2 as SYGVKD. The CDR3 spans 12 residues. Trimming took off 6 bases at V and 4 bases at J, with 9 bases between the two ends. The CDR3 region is CAISHRATEAFF. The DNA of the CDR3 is TGTGCCATCAGCCACAGGGCCACTGAAGCTTTCTTT.

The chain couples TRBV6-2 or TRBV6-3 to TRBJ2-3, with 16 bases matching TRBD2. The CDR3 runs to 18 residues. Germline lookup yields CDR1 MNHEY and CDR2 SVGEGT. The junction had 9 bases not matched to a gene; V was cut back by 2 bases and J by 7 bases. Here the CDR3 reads CASSYTGTSGGAGYTQYF. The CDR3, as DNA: TGTGCCAGCAGTTACACCGGGACTAGCGGGGGGGCGGGATATACGCAGTATTTT.

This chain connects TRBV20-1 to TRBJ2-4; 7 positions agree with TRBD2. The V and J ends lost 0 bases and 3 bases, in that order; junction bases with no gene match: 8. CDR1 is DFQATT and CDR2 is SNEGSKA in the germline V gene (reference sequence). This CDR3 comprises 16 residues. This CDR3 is CSARDSVREVKNIQYF. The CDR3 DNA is TGCAGTGCTAGAGATTCCGTCCGGGAGGTCAAAAACATTCAGTACTTC.

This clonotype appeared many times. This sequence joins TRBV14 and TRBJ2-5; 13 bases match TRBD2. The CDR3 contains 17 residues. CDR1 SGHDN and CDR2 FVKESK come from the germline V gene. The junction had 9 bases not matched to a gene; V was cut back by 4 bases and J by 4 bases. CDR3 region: CASSPGTSGTSRETQYF. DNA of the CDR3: TGTGCCAGCAGCCCGGGGACTAGCGGGACCAGCCGAGAGACCCAGTACTTC.

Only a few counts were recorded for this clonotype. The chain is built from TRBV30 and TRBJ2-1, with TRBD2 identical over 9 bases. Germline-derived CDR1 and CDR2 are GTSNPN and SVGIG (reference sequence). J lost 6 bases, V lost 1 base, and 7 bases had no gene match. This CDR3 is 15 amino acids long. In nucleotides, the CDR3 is TGTGCCTGGAGTGCCGGGCTAGCGGGATTCAATGAGCAGTTCTTC. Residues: CAWSAGLAGFNEQFF.

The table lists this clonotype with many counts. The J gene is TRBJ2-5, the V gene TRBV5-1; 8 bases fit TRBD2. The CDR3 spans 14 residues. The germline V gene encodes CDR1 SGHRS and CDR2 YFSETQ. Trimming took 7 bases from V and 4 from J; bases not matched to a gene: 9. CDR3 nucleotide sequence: TGCGCCAGCGGTAGCGGGACTAGTCGAGAGACCCAGTACTTC. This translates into CASGSGTSRETQYF.

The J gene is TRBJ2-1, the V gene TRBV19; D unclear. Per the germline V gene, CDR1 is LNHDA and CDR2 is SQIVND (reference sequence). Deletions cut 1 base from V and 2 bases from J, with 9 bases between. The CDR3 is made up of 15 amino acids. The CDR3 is CASSIGPDPYNEQFF. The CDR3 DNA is TGTGCCAGTAGTATAGGCCCGGACCCCTACAATGAGCAGTTCTTC.

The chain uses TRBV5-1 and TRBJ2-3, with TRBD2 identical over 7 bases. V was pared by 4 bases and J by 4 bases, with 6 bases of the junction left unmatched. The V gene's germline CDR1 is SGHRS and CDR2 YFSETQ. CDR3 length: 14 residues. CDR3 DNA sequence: TGCGCCAGCAGCCCACTAGCGACCGCAGATACGCAGTATTTT. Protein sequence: CASSPLATADTQYF.

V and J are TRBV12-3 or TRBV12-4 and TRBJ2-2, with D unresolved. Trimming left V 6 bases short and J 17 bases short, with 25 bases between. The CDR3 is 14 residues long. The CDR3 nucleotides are TGTGCCAGCAGCGACCCTCAGGTAGCACCCCTTTTTTTTTTT. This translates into CASSDPQVAPLFFF.

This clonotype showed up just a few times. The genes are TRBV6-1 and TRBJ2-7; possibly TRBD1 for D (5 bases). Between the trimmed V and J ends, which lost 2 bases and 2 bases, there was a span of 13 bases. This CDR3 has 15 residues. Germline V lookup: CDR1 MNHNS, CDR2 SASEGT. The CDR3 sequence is CASSESYDSAYEQYF. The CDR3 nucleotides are TGTGCCAGCAGTGAAAGCTACGACAGCGCCTACGAGCAGTACTTC.

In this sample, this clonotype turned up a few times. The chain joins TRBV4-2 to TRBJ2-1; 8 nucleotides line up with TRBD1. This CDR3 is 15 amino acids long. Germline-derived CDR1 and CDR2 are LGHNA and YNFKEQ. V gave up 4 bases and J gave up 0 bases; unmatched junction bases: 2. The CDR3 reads CASSRDRTSYNEQFF. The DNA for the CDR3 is TGTGCCAGCAGCCGGGACAGGACCTCCTACAATGAGCAGTTCTTC.

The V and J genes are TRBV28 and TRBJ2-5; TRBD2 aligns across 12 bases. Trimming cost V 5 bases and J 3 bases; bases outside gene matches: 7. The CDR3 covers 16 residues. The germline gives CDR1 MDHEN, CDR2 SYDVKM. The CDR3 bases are TGTGCCAGCAGTCCTAGCGGGAGGGCCGGGGAAGAGACCCAGTACTTC. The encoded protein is CASSPSGRAGEETQYF.

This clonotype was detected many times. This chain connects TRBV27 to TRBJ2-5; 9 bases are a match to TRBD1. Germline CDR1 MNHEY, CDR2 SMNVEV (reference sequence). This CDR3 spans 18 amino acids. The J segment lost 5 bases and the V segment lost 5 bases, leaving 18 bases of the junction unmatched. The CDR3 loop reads CASSAYTRSGTGPETQYF. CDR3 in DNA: TGTGCCAGCAGTGCCTACACGCGGTCCGGGACAGGGCCCGAGACCCAGTACTTC.

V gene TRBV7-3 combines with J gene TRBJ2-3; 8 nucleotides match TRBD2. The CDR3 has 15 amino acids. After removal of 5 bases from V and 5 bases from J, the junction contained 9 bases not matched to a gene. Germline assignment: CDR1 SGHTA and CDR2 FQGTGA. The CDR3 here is CASSPGGREVDTQYF. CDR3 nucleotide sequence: TGTGCCAGCAGCCCTGGGGGGCGGGAGGTAGATACGCAGTATTTT.

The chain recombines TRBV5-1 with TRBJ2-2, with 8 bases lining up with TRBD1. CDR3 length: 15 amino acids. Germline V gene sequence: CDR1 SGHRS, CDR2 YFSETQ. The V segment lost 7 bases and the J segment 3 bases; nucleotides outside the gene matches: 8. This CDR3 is CASLPGTGDTGELFF. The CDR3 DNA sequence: TGCGCCAGCCTTCCGGGGACAGGTGACACCGGGGAGCTGTTTTTT. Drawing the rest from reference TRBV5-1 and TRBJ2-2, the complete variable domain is KAGVTQTPRYLIKTRGQQVTLSCSPISGHRSVSWYQQTPGQGLQFLFEYFSETQRNKGNFPGRFSGRQFSNSRSEMNVSTLELGDSALYLCASLPGTGDTGELFFGEGSRLTVL.